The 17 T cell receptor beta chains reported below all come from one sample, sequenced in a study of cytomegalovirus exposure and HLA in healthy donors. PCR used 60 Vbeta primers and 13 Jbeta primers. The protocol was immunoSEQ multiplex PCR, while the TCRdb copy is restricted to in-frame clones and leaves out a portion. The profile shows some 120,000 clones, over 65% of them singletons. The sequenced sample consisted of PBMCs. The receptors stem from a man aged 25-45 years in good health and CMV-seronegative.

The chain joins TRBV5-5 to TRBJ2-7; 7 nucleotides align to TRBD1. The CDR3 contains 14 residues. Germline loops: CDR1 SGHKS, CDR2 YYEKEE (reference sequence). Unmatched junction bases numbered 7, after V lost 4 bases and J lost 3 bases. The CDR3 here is CASSLGTAIYEQYF. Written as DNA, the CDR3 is TGTGCCAGCAGCCTCGGGACAGCCATCTACGAGCAGTACTTC.

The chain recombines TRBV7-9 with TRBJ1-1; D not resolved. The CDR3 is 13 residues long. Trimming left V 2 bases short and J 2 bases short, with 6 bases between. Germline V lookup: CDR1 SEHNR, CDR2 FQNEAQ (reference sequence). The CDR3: CASSLNYNTEAFF. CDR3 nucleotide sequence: TGTGCCAGCAGCTTAAACTACAACACTGAAGCTTTCTTT.

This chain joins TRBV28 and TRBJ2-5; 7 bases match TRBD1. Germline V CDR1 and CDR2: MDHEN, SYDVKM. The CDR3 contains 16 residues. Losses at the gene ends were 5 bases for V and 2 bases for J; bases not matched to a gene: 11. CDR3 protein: CASSARQGPPQETQYF. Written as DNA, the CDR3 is TGTGCCAGCAGTGCCCGACAGGGTCCGCCTCAAGAGACCCAGTACTTC.

The CDR3 DNA sequence: TGTGCCAGCAGCGAAGGGACAGGGTATGAAAAACTGTTTTTT. As protein: CASSEGTGYEKLFF. The chain has TRBV9 and TRBJ1-4; 9 bases map to TRBD1. The CDR3 extends over 14 amino acids. Germline V CDR1 and CDR2: SGDLS, YYNGEE. V lost 3 bases to trimming and J lost 6 bases; unmatched junction nucleotides: 3.

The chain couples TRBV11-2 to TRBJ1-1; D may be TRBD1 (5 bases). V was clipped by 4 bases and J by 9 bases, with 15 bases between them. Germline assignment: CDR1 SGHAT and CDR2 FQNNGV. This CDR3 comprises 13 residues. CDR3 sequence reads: CASSSPNWGKAFF. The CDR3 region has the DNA TGTGCCAGCAGCTCCCCCAATTGGGGCAAAGCTTTCTTT.

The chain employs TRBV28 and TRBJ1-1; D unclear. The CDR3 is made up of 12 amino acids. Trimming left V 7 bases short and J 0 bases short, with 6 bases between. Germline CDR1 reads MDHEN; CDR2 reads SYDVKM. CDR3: CASKGVNTEAFF. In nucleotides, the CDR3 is TGTGCCAGCAAAGGAGTGAACACTGAAGCTTTCTTT. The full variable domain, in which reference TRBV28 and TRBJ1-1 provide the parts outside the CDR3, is DVKVTQSSRYLVKRTGEKVFLECVQDMDHENMFWYRQDPGLGLRLIYFSYDVKMKEKGDIPEGYSVSREKKERFSLILESASTNQTSMYLCASKGVNTEAFFGQGTRLTVV.

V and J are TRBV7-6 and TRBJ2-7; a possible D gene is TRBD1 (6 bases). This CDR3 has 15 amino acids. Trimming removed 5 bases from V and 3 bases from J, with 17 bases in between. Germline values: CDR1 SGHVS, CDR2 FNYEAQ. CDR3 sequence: CASSPRLDRNYEQYF. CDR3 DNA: TGTGCCAGCAGCCCGAGATTGGACAGAAACTACGAGCAGTACTTC.

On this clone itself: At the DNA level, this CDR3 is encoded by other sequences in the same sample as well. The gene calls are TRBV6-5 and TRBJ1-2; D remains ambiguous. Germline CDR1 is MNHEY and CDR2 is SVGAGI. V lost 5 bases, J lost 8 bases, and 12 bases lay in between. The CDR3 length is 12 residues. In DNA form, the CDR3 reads TGTGCCAGCAGTACCCCTCCACAAGGCTACACCTTC. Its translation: CASSTPPQGYTF.

In DNA, the CDR3 is TGTGCCAGCAGTGATCTCCCGCGGCGGGGCTATGGCTACACCTTC. The encoded protein is CASSDLPRRGYGYTF. The rearrangement uses TRBV9 and TRBJ1-2, with D uncertain. The CDR3 consists of 15 residues. V lost 5 bases to trimming and J lost 4 bases, with 18 bases between them. The germline V gene encodes CDR1 SGDLS and CDR2 YYNGEE.

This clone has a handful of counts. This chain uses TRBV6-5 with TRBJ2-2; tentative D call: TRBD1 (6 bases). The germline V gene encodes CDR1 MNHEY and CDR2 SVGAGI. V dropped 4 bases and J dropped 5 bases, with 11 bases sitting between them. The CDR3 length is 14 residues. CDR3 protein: CASSFDRYTGELFF. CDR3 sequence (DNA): TGTGCCAGCAGTTTCGACAGGTATACCGGGGAGCTGTTTTTT.

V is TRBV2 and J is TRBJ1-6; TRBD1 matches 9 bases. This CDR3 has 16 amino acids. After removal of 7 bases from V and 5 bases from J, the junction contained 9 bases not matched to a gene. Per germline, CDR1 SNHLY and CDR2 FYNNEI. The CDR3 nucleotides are TGTGCCAGCAAAGACTCCGGGACAGGGAATAATTCACCCCTCCACTTT. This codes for CASKDSGTGNNSPLHF.

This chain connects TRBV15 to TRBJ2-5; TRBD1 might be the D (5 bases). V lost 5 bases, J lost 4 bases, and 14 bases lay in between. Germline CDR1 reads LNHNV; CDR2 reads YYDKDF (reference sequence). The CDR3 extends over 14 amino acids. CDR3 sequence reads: CATSGRGWGETQYF. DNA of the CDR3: TGTGCCACCAGCGGAAGGGGTTGGGGAGAGACCCAGTACTTC.

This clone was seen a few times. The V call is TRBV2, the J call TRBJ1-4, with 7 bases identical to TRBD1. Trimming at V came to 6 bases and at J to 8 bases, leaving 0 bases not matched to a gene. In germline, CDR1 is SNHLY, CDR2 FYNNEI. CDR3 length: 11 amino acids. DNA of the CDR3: TGTGCCAGCAGACAGGGGGAAAAACTGTTTTTT. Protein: CASRQGEKLFF. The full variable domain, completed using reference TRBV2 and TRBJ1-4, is EPEVTQTPSHQVTQMGQEVILRCVPISNHLYFYWYRQILGQKVEFLVSFYNNEISEKSEIFDDQFSVERPDGSNFTLKIRSTKLEDSAMYFCASRQGEKLFFGSGTQLSVL.

DNA of the CDR3: TGTGCCAGCACGGGACAGATCTACAATGAGCAGTTCTTC. The encoded protein is CASTGQIYNEQFF. This rearrangement joins TRBV11-2 to TRBJ2-1; 7 positions match TRBD1. The length of the CDR3 is 13 residues. V lost 7 bases, J lost 3 bases, and 3 bases stayed unmatched. The germline V gene has CDR1 SGHAT and CDR2 FQNNGV.

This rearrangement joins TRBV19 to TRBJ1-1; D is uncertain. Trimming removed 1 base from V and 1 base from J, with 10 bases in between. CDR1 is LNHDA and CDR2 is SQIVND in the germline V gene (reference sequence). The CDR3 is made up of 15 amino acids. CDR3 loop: CASSIVAGANTEAFF. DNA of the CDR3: TGTGCCAGTAGTATAGTTGCGGGTGCGAACACTGAAGCTTTCTTT.

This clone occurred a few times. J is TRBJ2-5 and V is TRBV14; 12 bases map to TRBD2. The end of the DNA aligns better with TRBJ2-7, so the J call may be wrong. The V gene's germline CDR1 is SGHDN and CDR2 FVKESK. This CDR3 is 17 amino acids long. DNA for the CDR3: TGTGCCAGCAGCCAAGGAATACTAGCGGGAGGATCCTACGAGCAGTACTTC. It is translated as CASSQGILAGGSYEQYF.

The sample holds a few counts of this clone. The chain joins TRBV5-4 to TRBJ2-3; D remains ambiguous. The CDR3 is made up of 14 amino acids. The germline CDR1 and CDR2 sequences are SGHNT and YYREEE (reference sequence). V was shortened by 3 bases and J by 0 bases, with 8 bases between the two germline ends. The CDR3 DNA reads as TGTGCCAGCAGCTCACAGAAAAGCACAGATACGCAGTATTTT. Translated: CASSSQKSTDTQYF.